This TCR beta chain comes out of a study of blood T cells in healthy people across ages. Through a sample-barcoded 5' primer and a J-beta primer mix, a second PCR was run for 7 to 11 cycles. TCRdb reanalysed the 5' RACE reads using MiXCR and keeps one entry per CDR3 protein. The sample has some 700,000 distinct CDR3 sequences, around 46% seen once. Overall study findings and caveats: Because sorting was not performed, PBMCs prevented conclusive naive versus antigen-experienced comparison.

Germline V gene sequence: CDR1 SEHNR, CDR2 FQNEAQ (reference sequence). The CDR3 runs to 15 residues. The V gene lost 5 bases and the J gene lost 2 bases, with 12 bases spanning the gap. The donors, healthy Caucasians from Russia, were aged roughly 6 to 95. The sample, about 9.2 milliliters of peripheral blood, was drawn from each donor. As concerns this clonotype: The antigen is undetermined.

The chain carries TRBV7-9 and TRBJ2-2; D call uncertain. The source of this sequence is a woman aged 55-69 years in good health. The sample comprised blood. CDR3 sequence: CASSPSGPNTGELFF. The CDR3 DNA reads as TGTGCCAGCAGCCCCTCCGGCCCAAACACCGGGGAGCTGTTTTTT.